The present T cell receptor (beta chain) was sequenced within a study of shared clonotypes between healthy human individuals. Assay used: immunoSEQ multiplex PCR; TCRdb lists only in-frame clones, some missing. The sample contains hundreds of thousands of clones, around 72% of which appear only once. Study outcomes and limitations: Generation of non-shared clonotypes was less probable than generation of clonotypes shared by all four donors. Clonotype sharing across several donors was observed for about 4.8% of naive CD4 clonotypes.

About this clone: No antigen is known for it. The same CDR3 can be traced to other DNA sequences in this sample.

There are 11 residues in the CDR3. Trimming took 3 bases from V and 6 from J, leaving 8 bases between them. Germline CDR1 and CDR2: DFQATT and SNEGSKA (reference sequence). Sequencing was carried out using memory CD4+ T cells sorted from blood. Described subset: CD45RA-negative fraction. The clonotype was recovered from a woman between 25 and 40 years old in good health. This chain connects TRBV20-1 to TRBJ1-2; D ambiguous. CDR3 residues: CSASLGDGYTF. CDR3 nucleotides: TGCAGTGCTAGTCTCGGGGATGGCTACACCTTC.